Following are 25 T cell receptor beta chains from one sample sequenced in a study of blood T cell repertoires in COVID-19. Generated by immunoSEQ multiplex PCR, the TCRdb table keeps only in-frame clones and is missing some. This sample has more than 65,000 clones, with under 80% found just once. Sequencing was done on a sample of peripheral blood. The receptor set was obtained from a woman aged 80 or older with active or convalescent COVID-19.

In DNA, the CDR3 is TGTGCCAGCAGTCTTCCGACAGGGGGCGACTCACCCCTCCACTTT. Amino acids: CASSLPTGGDSPLHF. The chain recombines TRBV28 with TRBJ1-6, with 10 bases fitting TRBD1. This CDR3 comprises 15 residues. The germline V gene encodes CDR1 MDHEN and CDR2 SYDVKM. Unmatched junction bases numbered 8, after V lost 5 bases and J lost 10 bases.

The V call is TRBV4-3, the J call TRBJ2-1; D possibly corresponds to TRBD1 (5 bases). V lost 1 base and J lost 9, with 10 bases in between. This CDR3 comprises 13 residues. Germline CDR1 is LGHNA and CDR2 is YSLEER. The CDR3 DNA follows: TGCGCCAGCAGCCAAGGCTCAAGGGGTGAGCAGTTCTTC. Protein product: CASSQGSRGEQFF.

The chain is built from TRBV5-4 and TRBJ2-5, with D tentatively TRBD1 (6 bases). Germline V gene data show CDR1 as SGHNT and CDR2 as YYREEE (reference sequence). Deletions cut 0 bases from V and 4 bases from J, with 7 bases between. The CDR3 contains 13 residues. Here the CDR3 DNA reads TGTGCCAGCAGCTTGGGGGGGCGAGAGACCCAGTACTTC. Its translation is CASSLGGRETQYF.

This chain links TRBV5-5 with TRBJ1-4; no clear D. Germline values: CDR1 SGHKS, CDR2 YYEKEE (reference sequence). The CDR3 covers 14 residues. V lost 2 bases, J lost 7 bases, and 12 bases lay in between. The CDR3 is CASSFGEGGEKLFF. For the CDR3, the DNA is TGTGCCAGCAGCTTTGGGGAGGGTGGTGAAAAACTGTTTTTT.

A note on this clone: The junction departs from the called germline gene at one end, perhaps through a read error. The rearrangement links TRBV7-7 to TRBJ1-1, with D uncertain. The CDR3 runs 13 residues. Germline V gives CDR1 SSHAT, CDR2 FNYEAQ (reference sequence). The CDR3 DNA is TGTGCTAGCAGCTTAGATACTAACACTGAAGCTTTCTTT. It yields the protein CASSLDTNTEAFF.

The chain uses TRBV28 and TRBJ1-6, with 9 bases matching TRBD1. Trimming cost V 6 bases and J 6 bases; bases outside gene matches: 6. The germline V gene encodes CDR1 MDHEN and CDR2 SYDVKM. This CDR3 is 15 amino acids long. The CDR3 DNA reads TGTGCCAGCAGACCCTACAGGGGGCTTAATTCACCCCTCCACTTT. Protein sequence: CASRPYRGLNSPLHF.

In this sample, this clone turned up a few times. The rearrangement uses TRBV10-3 and TRBJ2-5, with 8 bases lining up with TRBD2. The CDR3 covers 15 residues. Germline CDR1 and CDR2: ENHRY and SYGVKD. The V gene end was trimmed by 4 bases and the J gene end by 4 bases; junction bases not matched to a gene: 8. Written as DNA, the CDR3 is TGTGCCATCAGTGTTGGCGGGGGGAAAGTAGAGACCCAGTACTTC. Protein sequence: CAISVGGGKVETQYF.

The chain couples TRBV5-4 to TRBJ2-1; 12 nucleotides align to TRBD2. With 4 bases clipped from V and 0 bases from J, the junction kept 14 bases outside the gene matches. This CDR3 comprises 20 residues. In germline, CDR1 is SGHNT, CDR2 YYREEE (reference sequence). CDR3 coding DNA: TGTGCCAGCAGCCCACCCACTAGCGGGGGGCCTCTGAGCTCCTACAATGAGCAGTTCTTC. The encoded protein is CASSPPTSGGPLSSYNEQFF.

This chain uses TRBV6-6 with TRBJ1-1; D call uncertain. This CDR3 has 14 amino acids. Germline V gene lookup returns CDR1 MNHNY and CDR2 SVGAGI (reference sequence). Trimming pared 9 bases from V and 3 bases from J, leaving 17 bases between. The CDR3 loop is CASRQIGQDTEAFF. The CDR3, as DNA: TGTGCCAGTCGACAAATTGGTCAGGACACTGAAGCTTTCTTT.

The chain couples TRBV6-2 or TRBV6-3 to TRBJ2-2, with 9 bases aligning to TRBD2. V lost 0 bases to trimming and J lost 2 bases; unmatched junction nucleotides: 7. The CDR3 runs 18 residues. CDR1 and CDR2 (germline): MNHEY, SVGEGT. This CDR3 is CASSYSGAGGGNTGELFF. The CDR3 DNA follows: TGTGCCAGCAGTTACTCAGGAGCGGGGGGCGGAAACACCGGGGAGCTGTTTTTT.

The chain recombines TRBV18 with TRBJ1-2; D is perhaps TRBD1 (5 bases). Trimming removed 6 bases from V and 4 bases from J, with 6 bases in between. The germline gives CDR1 KGHSH, CDR2 LQKENI. The CDR3 consists of 11 residues. The CDR3 DNA sequence: TGTGCCAGCTCGGGGGGCTATGGCTACACCTTC. Residues: CASSGGYGYTF. Full variable domain (remainder filled in from reference TRBV18 and TRBJ1-2): NAGVMQNPRHLVRRRGQEARLRCSPMKGHSHVYWYRQLPEEGLKFMVYLQKENIIDESGMPKERFSAEFPKEGPSILRIQQVVRGDSAAYFCASSGGYGYTFGSGTRLTVV.

This sequence joins TRBV5-6 and TRBJ1-3; D remains unclear. This CDR3 contains 15 residues. Deletions cut 2 bases from V and 2 bases from J, with 11 bases between. In germline, CDR1 is SGHDT, CDR2 YYEEEE. The CDR3 is CASSFLQRAGNTIYF. CDR3 DNA sequence: TGTGCCAGCAGCTTTTTGCAGCGAGCTGGAAACACCATATATTTT.

This clone was counted once. CDR3 nucleotides: TGTGCCAGCAGCTTAGTAGCGGGGGGTCAAGAGACCCAGTACTTC. Amino acid sequence: CASSLVAGGQETQYF. This chain connects TRBV7-4 to TRBJ2-5; TRBD2 matches at 10 bases. The CDR3 sequence is 15 residues long. Germline CDR1 SGHVT, CDR2 SQSDAQ. V lost 1 base and J lost 2; bases outside the gene matches: 1.

J is TRBJ1-5 and V is TRBV5-4; D may be TRBD1 (5 bases). V lost 3 bases and J lost 9, with 16 bases in between. The CDR3 runs to 14 residues. Germline V gene data show CDR1 as SGHNT and CDR2 as YYREEE (reference sequence). The CDR3 protein is CASSSRAGSPPQHF. DNA of the CDR3: TGTGCCAGCAGCTCCCGGGCAGGGTCTCCGCCCCAGCATTTT.

A few counts support this clone. The chain employs TRBV5-1 and TRBJ1-1, with 10 bases matching TRBD1. Trimming removed 4 bases from V and 5 bases from J; junction bases left unmatched: 5. Germline V CDR1 and CDR2: SGHRS, YFSETQ. The CDR3 consists of 14 residues. The CDR3 here is CASSGDRGGTEAFF. CDR3 DNA: TGCGCCAGCAGCGGGGACAGGGGAGGAACTGAAGCTTTCTTT.

CDR3 residues: CASSVNPSRLNTQYF. CDR3 bases: TGTGCCAGCAGCGTAAACCCCTCTAGGCTAAATACGCAGTATTTT. This sequence joins TRBV9 and TRBJ2-3; D uncertain. V lost 1 base and J 7 bases, leaving 16 bases between the germline ends. The CDR3 is 15 residues long. Per the germline V gene, CDR1 is SGDLS and CDR2 is YYNGEE. Full variable domain (missing parts from reference TRBV9 and TRBJ2-3): DSGVTQTPKHLITATGQRVTLRCSPRSGDLSVYWYQQSLDQGLQFLIQYYNGEERAKGNILERFSAQQFPDLHSELNLSSLELGDSALYFCASSVNPSRLNTQYFGPGTRLTVL.

The rearrangement joins TRBV10-3 to TRBJ2-7; a possible D gene is TRBD1 (6 bases). V was clipped by 3 bases and J by 2 bases, with 17 bases between them. The V gene's germline CDR1 is ENHRY and CDR2 SYGVKD. The CDR3 loop spans 16 amino acids. CDR3 DNA: TGTGCCATCAGTGAAGGTTGGAGCAGGGGAACCTACGAGCAGTACTTC. Its protein is CAISEGWSRGTYEQYF.

V and J are TRBV5-4 and TRBJ1-6; a possible D gene is TRBD1 (5 bases). The V end lost 4 bases, the J end lost 8 bases, and 10 bases lay between the germline ends. Per germline, CDR1 SGHNT and CDR2 YYREEE (reference sequence). The CDR3 sequence is 13 residues long. CDR3 bases: TGTGCCAGCAGCCCGGGGGGGTATTCACCCCTCCACTTT. It yields the protein CASSPGGYSPLHF.

The chain has TRBV30 and TRBJ1-1; TRBD1 might be the D (5 bases). The CDR3 consists of 11 residues. Trimming pared 2 bases from V and 5 bases from J, leaving 6 bases between. Germline V gives CDR1 GTSNPN, CDR2 SVGIG (reference sequence). CDR3 residues: CAWSRQTEAFF. Written as DNA, the CDR3 is TGTGCCTGGAGTAGACAGACTGAAGCTTTCTTT.

This clone was picked up a small number of times. The rearrangement uses TRBV7-9 and TRBJ1-1; D is ambiguous. Trimming took off 2 bases at V and 1 base at J, with 8 bases between the two ends. CDR3 length: 14 residues. CDR1 is SEHNR, CDR2 FQNEAQ, per germline (reference sequence). CDR3 in amino acids: CASSLSDSNTEAFF. For the CDR3, the DNA is TGTGCCAGCAGCTTAAGTGACTCGAACACTGAAGCTTTCTTT.

The genes are TRBV7-2 and TRBJ2-7; 12 nucleotides align to TRBD2. Germline V gene lookup returns CDR1 SGHTA and CDR2 FQGNSA. The CDR3 has 15 residues. J gave up 4 bases and V 3 bases, and 4 bases lay outside the gene matches. CDR3 residues: CASSFLLAGGYEQYF. CDR3 bases: TGTGCCAGCAGCTTCCTACTAGCGGGGGGATACGAGCAGTACTTC. Based on the CDR3 plus reference TRBV7-2 and TRBJ2-7, the full variable domain is GAGVSQSPSNKVTEKGKDVELRCDPISGHTALYWYRQSLGQGLEFLIYFQGNSAPDKSGLPSDRFSAERTGGSVSTLTIQRTQQEDSAVYLCASSFLLAGGYEQYFGPGTRLTVT.

The chain couples TRBV12-2 to TRBJ2-1; TRBD2 is the table's D call, not checked against the DNA. TRBV12-2 is reported as a pseudogene. The CDR3 loop spans 21 amino acids. The CDR3 sequence: CASRLAQVGLGGAPTYNEQFF. The CDR3 nucleotides are TGTGCAAGTCGCTTAGCGCAGGTAGGTCTGGGCGGGGCCCCGACCTACAATGAGCAGTTCTTC.

The rearrangement joins TRBV3-1 (or the pseudogene TRBV3-2) to TRBJ1-5; tentative D call: TRBD1 (6 bases). The germline V gene has CDR1 LGHDT and CDR2 YNNKEL (reference sequence). This CDR3 is 15 amino acids long. Trimming took 0 bases from V and 9 from J, leaving 15 bases between them. The CDR3 is CASSQDGGSQRPQHF. The CDR3 DNA is TGTGCCAGCAGCCAAGATGGGGGCAGTCAGAGGCCCCAGCATTTT.

The chain combines TRBV5-4 with TRBJ1-2; possibly TRBD1 for D (6 bases). The CDR3 has 14 amino acids. The V gene's germline CDR1 is SGHNT and CDR2 YYREEE (reference sequence). V lost 0 bases and J lost 4, with 10 bases in between. The CDR3 bases are TGTGCCAGCAGCTTGGGACAGGCCAGCTATGGCTACACCTTC. Translating gives CASSLGQASYGYTF. Full variable domain (missing parts from reference TRBV5-4 and TRBJ1-2): ETGVTQSPTHLIKTRGQQVTLRCSSQSGHNTVSWYQQALGQGPQFIFQYYREEENGRGNFPPRFSGLQFPNYSSELNVNALELDDSALYLCASSLGQASYGYTFGSGTRLTVV.

This rearrangement joins TRBV12-3 or TRBV12-4 to TRBJ2-3; D is unresolved. V lost 5 bases and J lost 3, with 6 bases in between. This CDR3 spans 12 amino acids. The CDR3 spells CASSTETDTQYF. DNA of the CDR3: TGTGCCAGCAGTACCGAGACAGATACGCAGTATTTT.